The 22 T cell receptor beta chains reported below all come from one sample, sequenced in a study of blood T cells in healthy people across ages. For the second PCR, which ran for roughly 6 to 12 cycles, a sample-barcoded 5' primer and a J-beta primer mix were used. Each CDR3 protein gets one entry after TCRdb re-called the 5' RACE reads with MiXCR. The data show hundreds of thousands of distinct CDR3 sequences, roughly 43% seen once. What was sequenced was blood. Receptors originate from a man aged 25-40 years in good health.

CDR3 amino acids: CSVGAGDQPQHF. In nucleotides, the CDR3 is TGCAGCGTTGGGGCAGGAGATCAGCCCCAGCATTTT. The V and J genes are TRBV29-1 and TRBJ1-5; D gene unclear. The CDR3 is 12 amino acids. Trimming removed 4 bases at V and 5 bases at J, with 9 bases between. Germline values: CDR1 SQVTM, CDR2 ANQGSEA.

This clonotype was picked up a small number of times. This chain links TRBV5-1 with TRBJ1-1, with 8 bases aligning to TRBD1. CDR1 SGHRS and CDR2 YFSETQ come from the germline V gene. The CDR3 is 14 residues long. V was pared by 2 bases and J by 5 bases, with 5 bases of the junction left unmatched. This CDR3 is CASSLRQGRTEAFF. The CDR3 bases are TGCGCCAGCAGCTTACGACAGGGGCGAACTGAAGCTTTCTTT. The entire variable domain, with the rest obtained from reference TRBV5-1 and TRBJ1-1, is as follows: KAGVTQTPRYLIKTRGQQVTLSCSPISGHRSVSWYQQTPGQGLQFLFEYFSETQRNKGNFPGRFSGRQFSNSRSEMNVSTLELGDSALYLCASSLRQGRTEAFFGQGTRLTVV.

This clonotype was seen only a few times. The genes are TRBV13 and TRBJ1-2; D ambiguous. The germline V gene has CDR1 PRHDT and CDR2 FYEKMQ (reference sequence). V shed 1 base and J shed 5 bases, with 17 bases lying between them. The CDR3 is made up of 16 amino acids. CDR3 coding DNA: TGTGCCAGCAGCTTAGCTGGTTTGGCCGTAGATTATGGCTACACCTTC. Translating gives CASSLAGLAVDYGYTF. The full variable domain, its missing parts supplied by reference TRBV13 and TRBJ1-2, is AAGVIQSPRHLIKEKRETATLKCYPIPRHDTVYWYQQGPGQDPQFLISFYEKMQSDKGSIPDRFSAQQFSDYHSELNMSSLELGDSALYFCASSLAGLAVDYGYTFGSGTRLTVV.

This clonotype was seen more than once but under ten times. V and J are TRBV6-6 and TRBJ2-7; no clear D gene. The DNA end lines up better with TRBJ2-5; the J call may be wrong. CDR1 is MNHNY, CDR2 SVGAGI, per germline (reference sequence). CDR3 length equals 15 residues. In nucleotides, the CDR3 is TGTGCCAGCAGTTACTCGAAATCCCGGCTAGAGACCCAGTACTTC. Its translation: CASSYSKSRLETQYF.

This clonotype was seen more than once but under ten times. This chain links TRBV12-3 or TRBV12-4 with TRBJ2-1; TRBD1 agrees at 8 bases. V lost 5 bases and J lost 0; bases outside the gene matches: 6. This CDR3 has 16 residues. CDR3 protein: CASSAQTGVSYNEQFF. The CDR3 coding sequence is TGTGCCAGCAGTGCGCAGACAGGGGTCTCCTACAATGAGCAGTTCTTC.

This clonotype came up a few times. The chain joins TRBV11-2 to TRBJ2-3; a possible D gene is TRBD2 (6 bases). CDR3 length: 15 amino acids. Germline V gene data show CDR1 as SGHAT and CDR2 as FQNNGV. Trimming removed 3 bases from V and 4 bases from J, with 14 bases in between. The CDR3 bases are TGTGCCAGCAGCTTGGACTACCCGAACCCAGATACGCAGTATTTT. Protein sequence: CASSLDYPNPDTQYF.

On this clonotype itself: A read error is possible here, since a much larger clone lies one base away. The rearrangement uses TRBV11-2 and TRBJ2-6; possible D gene TRBD1, 5 bases. The CDR3 is 15 amino acids. In germline, CDR1 is SGHAT, CDR2 FQNNGV. The CDR3 reads CASSSLMSGANVQTF. The CDR3 DNA sequence: TGTGCCAGCAGCTCACTCATGTCTGGGGCCAACGTCCAGACTTTC.

The chain uses TRBV20-1 and TRBJ2-7, with 8 positions matching TRBD2. J gave up 1 base and V 3 bases, and 5 bases lay outside the gene matches. Germline CDR1 is DFQATT and CDR2 is SNEGSKA (reference sequence). The CDR3 runs 14 residues. The CDR3 sequence is CSASPSGRSYEQYF. The CDR3 bases are TGCAGTGCTAGCCCTAGCGGGCGATCCTACGAGCAGTACTTC.

This clonotype was observed a handful of times. The gene calls are TRBV20-1 and TRBJ2-1; a weak D match, TRBD1 (5 bases). The J call may be wrong; the DNA end is better matched by TRBJ2-7. Germline-derived CDR1 and CDR2 are DFQATT and SNEGSKA (reference sequence). There are 13 residues in the CDR3. The CDR3 nucleotides are TGCAGTGCCAGTAAGGACACCTACAATGAGCAGTACTTC. This translates into CSASKDTYNEQYF.

In the case of this clonotype: Germline and junction disagree at one end, which may indicate a read error. The CDR3 here is CAWSVLTSGGLPYGQYF. CDR3 in DNA: TGTGCCTGGAGTGTACTCACTAGCGGGGGCTTGCCCTACGGGCAGTACTTC. The V and J genes are TRBV30 and TRBJ2-7; 11 bases fit TRBD2. CDR3 size: 17 residues. CDR1 is GTSNPN, CDR2 SVGIG, per germline (reference sequence). The whole variable domain, filled in from reference TRBV30 and TRBJ2-7, reads SQTIHQWPATLVQPVGSPLSLECTVEGTSNPNLYWYRQAAGRGLQLLFYSVGIGQISSEVPQNLSASRPQDRQFILSSKKLLLSDSGFYLCAWSVLTSGGLPYGQYFGPGTRLTVT.

This clonotype was seen only a few times. The V call is TRBV4-1, the J call TRBJ1-5; D possibly corresponds to TRBD1 (6 bases). V lost 3 bases to trimming and J lost 6 bases, with 12 bases between them. The CDR3 runs to 14 residues. Germline V gives CDR1 MGHRA, CDR2 YSYEKL. CDR3 sequence (DNA): TGCGCCAGCAGCCATGGGGGGGCAGGTCAGCCCCAGCATTTT. Residues: CASSHGGAGQPQHF.

This rearrangement joins TRBV10-3 to TRBJ1-2; no clear D. The ends were cut back, 3 bases at V and 0 bases at J, with 11 bases in the middle. The CDR3 totals 15 residues. Germline V gene data show CDR1 as ENHRY and CDR2 as SYGVKD. The CDR3 loop is CAISEVEATNYGYTF. DNA of the CDR3: TGTGCCATCAGTGAAGTGGAGGCTACTAACTATGGCTACACCTTC.

The chain uses TRBV27 and TRBJ1-6, with a possible D match to TRBD1 (6 bases). Trimming cost V 4 bases and J 7 bases, with 17 bases left between them. The CDR3 is 16 residues long. Germline CDR1 is MNHEY and CDR2 is SMNVEV (reference sequence). CDR3 protein: CASSSARGALNSPLHF. In DNA, the CDR3 is TGTGCCAGCAGTTCTGCCAGGGGCGCCTTGAATTCACCCCTCCACTTT.

This clonotype appeared a few times. The chain combines TRBV4-2 with TRBJ1-1; weak D call: TRBD1 (5 bases). This CDR3 has 16 amino acids. The germline gives CDR1 LGHNA, CDR2 YNFKEQ. The germline V and J ends were trimmed by 4 bases and 2 bases, with 17 bases remaining between them. This CDR3 reads CASSRGAGPINTEAFF. The CDR3 DNA is TGTGCCAGCAGCCGCGGGGCAGGACCTATTAACACTGAAGCTTTCTTT.

This clonotype was seen a handful of times. V is TRBV7-9 and J is TRBJ2-3; D possibly corresponds to TRBD2 (5 bases). The V gene's germline CDR1 is SEHNR and CDR2 FQNEAQ (reference sequence). The V and J ends lost 5 bases and 2 bases respectively, with 14 bases between them. The CDR3 runs to 15 residues. The DNA for the CDR3 is TGTGCCAGCAGCCCCTGGGCGGGTGACACAGATACGCAGTATTTT. Its protein product is CASSPWAGDTDTQYF. The complete variable domain, with remaining parts taken from reference TRBV7-9 and TRBJ2-3, reads DTGVSQNPRHKITKRGQNVTFRCDPISEHNRLYWYRQTLGQGPEFLTYFQNEAQLEKSRLLSDRFSAERPKGSFSTLEIQRTEQGDSAMYLCASSPWAGDTDTQYFGPGTRLTVL.

This clonotype has only a few counts. The J gene is TRBJ2-4, the V gene TRBV28; the match to TRBD2 covers 12 bases. The germline V gene has CDR1 MDHEN and CDR2 SYDVKM. The CDR3 extends over 18 amino acids. V trimming: 7 bases; J trimming: 2 bases; junction bases outside the gene matches: 12. CDR3 sequence reads: CASIPTGLAGKSKNIQYF. The CDR3 DNA reads TGTGCCAGCATCCCCACCGGACTAGCGGGGAAATCCAAAAACATTCAGTACTTC.

This clonotype was detected a few times. The chain joins TRBV6-2 or TRBV6-3 to TRBJ2-6; D not certain. The V end was cut by 4 bases, the J end by 4 bases, with 8 bases between. The CDR3 is 14 amino acids. Germline V gives CDR1 MNHEY, CDR2 SVGEGT. This chain's CDR3 is CASSSTNGANVLTF. CDR3 DNA sequence: TGTGCCAGCAGTTCCACTAACGGGGCCAACGTCCTGACTTTC.

The rearrangement links TRBV27 to TRBJ1-4; D is unresolved. CDR1 is MNHEY, CDR2 SMNVEV, per germline (reference sequence). This CDR3 region has 13 residues. Trimming shortened V by 10 bases and J by 4 bases, and 13 bases separated the two germline ends. CDR3 loop: CATSGNLNEKLFF. Here the CDR3 DNA reads TGTGCCACCTCTGGCAACCTTAATGAAAAACTGTTTTTT.

This clonotype was seen a few times. The rearrangement links TRBV28 to TRBJ2-1; 9 bases line up with TRBD1. CDR1 is MDHEN, CDR2 SYDVKM, per germline. V gave up 1 base and J gave up 2 bases; unmatched junction bases: 3. The CDR3 is 16 amino acids. The CDR3 reads CASSLLGDRAYNEQFF. CDR3 bases: TGTGCCAGCAGTTTATTAGGGGACAGGGCCTACAATGAGCAGTTCTTC.

This chain connects TRBV4-3 to TRBJ2-1; 10 positions match TRBD2. The DNA end is a closer match to TRBJ2-7, so the J assignment may be wrong. From germline, CDR1 is LGHNA and CDR2 YSLEER. This CDR3 region has 16 residues. The CDR3 sequence: CASSHERGGTYNEQYF. The DNA of the CDR3 is TGCGCCAGCAGCCACGAGCGGGGGGGGACCTACAATGAGCAGTACTTC.

The rearrangement links TRBV4-3 to TRBJ2-5, with 9 nucleotides matching TRBD1. The CDR3 has 16 residues. V was pared by 1 base and J by 5 bases, with 8 bases of the junction left unmatched. Germline assignment: CDR1 LGHNA and CDR2 YSLEER. Written as DNA, the CDR3 is TGCGCCAGCAGCCAAGTCGACAGGGGGATAGAGGAGACCCAGTACTTC. Protein sequence: CASSQVDRGIEETQYF.

The chain is built from TRBV7-2 and TRBJ1-1; 9 nucleotides match TRBD1. The germline V gene has CDR1 SGHTA and CDR2 FQGNSA. V shed 5 bases and J 6 bases; nucleotides not matched to a gene: 7. The CDR3 contains 14 residues. CDR3 in amino acids: CASSIGQGQSEAFF. DNA for the CDR3: TGTGCCAGCAGCATCGGACAGGGGCAGTCTGAAGCTTTCTTT.